This T cell receptor (beta chain) was observed in a study of control samples from healthy donors and cancer patients. The CDR3 spans 14 residues. Germline V lookup: CDR1 SGHRS, CDR2 YFSETQ. Deletions cut 0 bases from V and 1 base from J, with 7 bases between. The data were produced by immunoSEQ multiplex PCR, yet TCRdb's version contains in-frame clones alone and is incomplete. The repertoire holds around 68,000 clones, with 83% as singletons. This clone turned up a few times. The chain is built from TRBV5-1 and TRBJ1-1; no reliable D call. Sequenced sample: blood. The TCR sequence derives from a man in his 60s in good health. The CDR3 protein is CASSLVAQNTEAFF. In DNA form, the CDR3 reads TGCGCCAGCAGCTTGGTGGCACAGAACACTGAAGCTTTCTTT.